Listed here is a single T cell receptor (beta chain). Researchers took RNA transcripts and amplified the TCR beta CDR3 regions from them. A set of HTBI primers served as the primers for a first-round RT-PCR of the TCR CDR3. TCRdb redid the calling of the multiplex PCR reads with MiXCR, one entry per CDR3 protein. The data show hundreds of thousands of distinct CDR3 sequences, 14% seen once. Diagnosis of hyperthyroidism was new in patients aged 18 to 65, and its duration was under 2 months. The germline gives CDR1 SGDLS, CDR2 YYNGEE. V was pared by 0 bases and J by 15 bases, with 11 bases of the junction left unmatched. The CDR3 is 14 residues long. The data were taken from a study of T cells in Graves' hyperthyroidism and ophthalmopathy. Study-level background: Peripheral blood was taken when the disease was first diagnosed, before any treatment began.

The rearrangement uses TRBV9 and TRBJ2-1, with TRBD2 matching over 8 bases. Sequencing used blood. The receptor's source is a young woman with Graves' hyperthyroidism. In nucleotides, the CDR3 is TGTGCCAGCAGCGTAGATACTAGCGGAGATATCCCGTTCTTC. Translating it yields CASSVDTSGDIPFF.